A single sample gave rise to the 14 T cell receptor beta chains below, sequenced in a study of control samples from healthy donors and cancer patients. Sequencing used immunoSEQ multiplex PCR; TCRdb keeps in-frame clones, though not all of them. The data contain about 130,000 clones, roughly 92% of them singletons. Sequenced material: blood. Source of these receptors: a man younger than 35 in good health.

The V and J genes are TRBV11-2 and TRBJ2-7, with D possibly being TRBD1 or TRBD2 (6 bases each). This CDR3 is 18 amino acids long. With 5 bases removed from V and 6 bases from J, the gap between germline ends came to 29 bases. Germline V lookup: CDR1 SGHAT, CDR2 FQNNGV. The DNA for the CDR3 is TGTGCCAGCAGCCCTCCCCGTAGACCCTTCAGGGGACTCGCCGAGCAGTACTTC. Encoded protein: CASSPPRRPFRGLAEQYF.

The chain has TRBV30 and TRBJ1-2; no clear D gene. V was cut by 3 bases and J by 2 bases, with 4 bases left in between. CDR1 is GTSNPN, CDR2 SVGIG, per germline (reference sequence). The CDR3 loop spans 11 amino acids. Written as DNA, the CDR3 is TGTGCCTGGAGGGAGAACTATGGCTACACCTTC. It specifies CAWRENYGYTF.

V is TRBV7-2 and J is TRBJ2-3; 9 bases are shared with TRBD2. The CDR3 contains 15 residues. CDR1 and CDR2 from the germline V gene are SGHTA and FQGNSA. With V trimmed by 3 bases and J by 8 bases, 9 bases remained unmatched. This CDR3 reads CASSFRTSVGVTQYF. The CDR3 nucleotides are TGTGCCAGCAGCTTCAGGACTAGCGTGGGAGTTACGCAGTATTTT.

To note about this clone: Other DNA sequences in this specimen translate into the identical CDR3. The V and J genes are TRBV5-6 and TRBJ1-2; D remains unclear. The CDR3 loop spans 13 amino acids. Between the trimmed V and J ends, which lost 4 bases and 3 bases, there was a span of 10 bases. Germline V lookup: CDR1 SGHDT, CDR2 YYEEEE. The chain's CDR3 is CASSPGPDYGYTF. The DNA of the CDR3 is TGTGCCAGCAGCCCCGGGCCAGACTATGGCTACACCTTC.

In nucleotides, the CDR3 is TGTGCCAGCAGCCAGGGGGCCACGGGGTCACCCCTCCACTTT. This gives the protein CASSQGATGSPLHF. The J gene is TRBJ1-6, the V gene TRBV3-1 (or the pseudogene TRBV3-2), with a tentative D call TRBD1 (6 bases). Trimming removed 3 bases from V and 10 bases from J, with 13 bases in between. The CDR3 is 14 residues long. Germline CDR1 and CDR2: LGHDT and YNNKEL (reference sequence).

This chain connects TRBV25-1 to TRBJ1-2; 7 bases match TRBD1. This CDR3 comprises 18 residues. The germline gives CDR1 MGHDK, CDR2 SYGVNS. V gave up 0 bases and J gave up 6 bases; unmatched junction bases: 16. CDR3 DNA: TGTGCCAGCAGTGAATATAACGTCGGGACAGAGAACAGACATGGCTACACCTTC. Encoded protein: CASSEYNVGTENRHGYTF.

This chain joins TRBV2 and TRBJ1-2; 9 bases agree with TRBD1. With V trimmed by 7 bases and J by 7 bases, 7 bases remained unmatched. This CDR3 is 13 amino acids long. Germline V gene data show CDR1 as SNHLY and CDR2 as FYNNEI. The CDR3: CASNHRGLGGYTF. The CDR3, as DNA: TGTGCCAGCAACCACAGGGGGCTGGGTGGCTACACCTTC. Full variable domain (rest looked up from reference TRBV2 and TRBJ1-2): EPEVTQTPSHQVTQMGQEVILRCVPISNHLYFYWYRQILGQKVEFLVSFYNNEISEKSEIFDDQFSVERPDGSNFTLKIRSTKLEDSAMYFCASNHRGLGGYTFGSGTRLTVV.

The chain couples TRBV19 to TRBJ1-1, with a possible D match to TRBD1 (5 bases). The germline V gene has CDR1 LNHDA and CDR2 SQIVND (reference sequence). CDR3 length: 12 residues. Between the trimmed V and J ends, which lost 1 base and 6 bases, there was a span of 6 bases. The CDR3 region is CASSIGQSEAFF. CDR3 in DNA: TGTGCCAGTAGTATAGGACAGTCTGAAGCTTTCTTT.

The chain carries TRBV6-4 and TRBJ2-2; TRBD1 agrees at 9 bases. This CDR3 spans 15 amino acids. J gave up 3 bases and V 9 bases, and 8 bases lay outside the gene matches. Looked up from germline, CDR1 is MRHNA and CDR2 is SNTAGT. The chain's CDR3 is CARRIRDRDTGELFF. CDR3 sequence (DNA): TGTGCCAGACGTATCCGGGACAGGGACACCGGGGAGCTGTTTTTT.

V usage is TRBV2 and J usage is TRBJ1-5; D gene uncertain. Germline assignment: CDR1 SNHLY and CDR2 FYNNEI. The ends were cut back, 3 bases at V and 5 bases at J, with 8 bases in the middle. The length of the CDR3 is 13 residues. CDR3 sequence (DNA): TGTGCCAGCAGTGAGGGTTGGTATCAGCCCCAGCATTTT. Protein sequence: CASSEGWYQPQHF.

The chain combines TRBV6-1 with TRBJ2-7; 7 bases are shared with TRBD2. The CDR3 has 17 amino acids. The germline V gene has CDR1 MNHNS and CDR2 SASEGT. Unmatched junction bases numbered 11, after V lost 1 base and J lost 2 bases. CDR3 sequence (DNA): TGTGCCAGCAGTGAAGTATGGGCGGGGGAAAGAACCTACGAGCAGTACTTC. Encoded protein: CASSEVWAGERTYEQYF.

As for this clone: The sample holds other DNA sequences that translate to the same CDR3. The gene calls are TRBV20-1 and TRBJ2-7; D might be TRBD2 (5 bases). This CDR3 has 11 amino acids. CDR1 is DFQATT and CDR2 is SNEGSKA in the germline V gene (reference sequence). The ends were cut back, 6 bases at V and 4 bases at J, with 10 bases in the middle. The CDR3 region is CSASRGYEQYF. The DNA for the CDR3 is TGCAGTGCCTCCCGGGGATACGAGCAGTACTTC.

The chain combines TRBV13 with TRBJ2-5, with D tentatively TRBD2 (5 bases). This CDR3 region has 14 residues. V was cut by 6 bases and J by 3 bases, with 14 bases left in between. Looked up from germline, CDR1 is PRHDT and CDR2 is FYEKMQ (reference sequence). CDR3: CASSLSELKETQYF. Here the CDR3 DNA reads TGTGCCAGCAGTCTTAGCGAGCTCAAAGAGACCCAGTACTTC.

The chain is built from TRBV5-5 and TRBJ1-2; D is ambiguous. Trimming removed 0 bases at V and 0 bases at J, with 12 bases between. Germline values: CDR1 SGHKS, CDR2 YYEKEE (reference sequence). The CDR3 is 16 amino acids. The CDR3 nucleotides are TGTGCCAGCAGCTTGGCCCGTGCCACTTCTAACTATGGCTACACCTTC. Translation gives CASSLARATSNYGYTF.